This entry features one T cell receptor (beta chain) sequence. Antigen unknown. The entry originates in a study of blood T cells in healthy people across ages. Points from the study as a whole: From one million sequenced T cells, diversity estimates were lower bounds. The long-lived group displayed more naive CD4+ cells, plus higher diversity, than the aged donors did.

For the second PCR, which ran for roughly 6 to 12 cycles, a sample-barcoded 5' primer and a J-beta primer mix were used. TCRdb analysed the 5' RACE reads with MiXCR anew, one entry per CDR3 protein. This sample has under 2,000,000 distinct CDR3 sequences; around 50% occur once, and the top ten carry roughly 2%. V trimming: 0 bases; J trimming: 7 bases; junction bases outside the gene matches: 9. Germline values: CDR1 DFQATT, CDR2 SNEGSKA (reference sequence). The CDR3 sequence is 15 residues long. The sequence came from a woman aged 40 to 50 in good health. Sequencing used blood. The chain has TRBV20-1 and TRBJ1-5, with TRBD1 identical over 7 bases. CDR3 DNA: TGCAGTGCTAGAGATCGCCGACAGGGCCGGCAGCCCCAGCATTTT. This gives the protein CSARDRRQGRQPQHF.